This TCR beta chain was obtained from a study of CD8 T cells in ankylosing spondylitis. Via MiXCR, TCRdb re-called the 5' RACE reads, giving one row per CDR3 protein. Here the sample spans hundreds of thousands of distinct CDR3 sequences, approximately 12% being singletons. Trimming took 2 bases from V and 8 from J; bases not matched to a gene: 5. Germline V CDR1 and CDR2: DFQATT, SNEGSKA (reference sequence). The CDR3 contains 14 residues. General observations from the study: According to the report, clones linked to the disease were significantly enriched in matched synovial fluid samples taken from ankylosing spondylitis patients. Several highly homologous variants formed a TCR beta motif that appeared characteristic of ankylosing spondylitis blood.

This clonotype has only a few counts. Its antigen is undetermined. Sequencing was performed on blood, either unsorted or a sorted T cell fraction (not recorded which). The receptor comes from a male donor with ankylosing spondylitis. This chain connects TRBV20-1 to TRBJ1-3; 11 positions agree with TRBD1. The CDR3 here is CSARPPGQGDTIYF. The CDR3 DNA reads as TGCAGTGCTAGACCCCCGGGACAGGGGGACACCATATATTTT.